This T cell receptor (beta chain) came from a study of OX40 agonist ivuxolimab in advanced cancers. Describing the broader study: Ivuxolimab, which targeted the costimulatory receptor OX40 (CD134), was an agonistic, fully human IgG2 monoclonal antibody. Prior anti-PD-1, anti-PD-L1 or anti-CTLA-4 therapy was permitted, and checkpoint inhibitors had been received by about 37% of dose-escalation patients. The paper reports the monotherapy dose-escalation portion (N of about 47 patients) of the phase I ivuxolimab trial. The dose-escalation cohort was about 83% male with a mean age of about 60 years, ranging from about 23 to 85. Of the approximately 50 dose-escalation patients, hepatocellular carcinoma was present in about 19, melanoma in around 15, renal cell carcinoma in 9 and head and neck cancer in 9. Partial responses were achieved by three dose-escalation patients, of whom one had hepatocellular carcinoma and two had cutaneous melanoma. The purpose of peripheral TCRbeta sequencing was to test whether ivuxolimab changed TCR sequence diversity and led to clonal T-cell expansion. Intravenous ivuxolimab was administered to patients every 2 weeks at six dose levels: 0.01, 0.1, 0.3, 1.5, 3 and 10 mg/kg. What the authors observed across the whole study: On average, CD8+ T cells showed more expanded clones than CD4+ T cells after ivuxolimab. In the 0.1-3.0 mg/kg groups, partial responders had among the lowest normalized peripheral clonal expansion, particularly in CD8+ T cells. The antigen specificity of the peripheral T cells that underwent clonal expansion was not determined. Low levels of normalized T-cell clonal expansion were also seen in some patients who did not respond. At doses of 0.1 to 3.0 mg/kg, clonal expansion of both CD4+ and CD8+ blood T cells was observed from baseline to week 6.

From cysteine to phenylalanine, the CDR3 is 16 amino acids long. Only the CDR3 portion is preserved as DNA: 48 bases, with reading frame beginning at the first base. Trimming accounts for 4 bases at V and 5 bases at J, while the number of junction bases matched to no gene is 9. Taken from the germline V gene, the CDR1 and CDR2 loops are SGDLS and YYNGEE. The trial excluded patients who had a history of autoimmune disease or who were on systemic immunosuppression. In every dose cohort, peripheral blood was drawn for TCR sequencing at baseline, cycle 4 day 1, and cycle 7 day 1. The samples were drawn from a first-in-human, open-label, multicenter phase I dose-escalation trial of ivuxolimab. Adults with locally advanced or metastatic head and neck squamous cell, hepatocellular, melanoma or renal cell carcinoma were enrolled in the trial. Before TCR sequencing, CD4+ and CD8+ T cells were separately sorted from peripheral blood.

Points on this clone: Its antigen remains undetermined. Base qualities are not at hand, and no much larger clone is one base apart.

Genomic DNA was isolated from the sorted cells so that the TCRbeta CDR3 region could be sequenced. The immunoSEQ Assay was used to sequence the TCRbeta CDR3 regions. TCRdb limited this immuneACCESS table to in-frame rearrangements with V and J called. A share of clones is missing; checked studies link under half to unresolved V genes, and the rest is unexplained. For this sample the table gives 50,000 or so clones, of which about 89% were detected only once. The ten largest account for roughly 30% of the sample. In this chain, TRBV9 is recombined with TRBJ2-1, with 10 middle bases fitting TRBD2. The sequence came from an adult with an advanced solid tumor such as melanoma, head and neck, liver or kidney cancer. The specimen was CD4+ or CD8+ T cells sorted from blood, collected in a trial of the OX40 agonist ivuxolimab. The CDR3 region: CASSLPLAGTHNEQFF. The nucleotides read TGTGCCAGCAGCCTTCCACTAGCGGGAACCCACAATGAGCAGTTCTTC. The full variable domain, completed from the reference TRBV9 and TRBJ2-1 proteins outside the CDR3, reads DSGVTQTPKHLITATGQRVTLRCSPRSGDLSVYWYQQSLDQGLQFLIQYYNGEERAKGNILERFSAQQFPDLHSELNLSSLELGDSALYFCASSLPLAGTHNEQFFGPGTRLTVL.